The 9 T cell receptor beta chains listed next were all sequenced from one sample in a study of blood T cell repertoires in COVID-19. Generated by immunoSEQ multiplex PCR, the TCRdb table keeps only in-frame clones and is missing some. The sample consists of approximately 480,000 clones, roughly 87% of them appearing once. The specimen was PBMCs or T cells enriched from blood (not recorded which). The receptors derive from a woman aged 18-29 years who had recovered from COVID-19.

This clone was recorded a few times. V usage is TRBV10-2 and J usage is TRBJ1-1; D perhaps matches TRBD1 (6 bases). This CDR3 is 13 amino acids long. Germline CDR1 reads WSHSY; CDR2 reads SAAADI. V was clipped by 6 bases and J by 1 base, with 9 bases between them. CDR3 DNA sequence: TGCGCCAGCAGCGCACAGGGGAACACTGAAGCTTTCTTT. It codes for CASSAQGNTEAFF.

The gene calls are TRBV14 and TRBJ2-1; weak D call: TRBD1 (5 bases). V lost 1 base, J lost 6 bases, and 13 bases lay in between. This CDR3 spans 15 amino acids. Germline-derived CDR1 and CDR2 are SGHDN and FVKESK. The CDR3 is CASSQGLRVSNEQFF. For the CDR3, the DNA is TGTGCCAGCAGCCAAGGACTCAGGGTCAGCAATGAGCAGTTCTTC. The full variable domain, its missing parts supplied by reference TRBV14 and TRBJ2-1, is EAGVTQFPSHSVIEKGQTVTLRCDPISGHDNLYWYRRVMGKEIKFLLHFVKESKQDESGMPNNRFLAERTGGTYSTLKVQPAELEDSGVYFCASSQGLRVSNEQFFGPGTRLTVL.

The CDR3 loop is CASSQDQGHEQYF. As DNA, the CDR3 is TGTGCCAGCAGCCAAGACCAGGGGCACGAGCAGTACTTC. The chain carries TRBV3-1 (or the pseudogene TRBV3-2) and TRBJ2-7; D is perhaps TRBD1 (6 bases). V was cut by 0 bases and J by 5 bases, with 8 bases left in between. The CDR3 covers 13 residues. The germline V gene encodes CDR1 LGHDT and CDR2 YNNKEL (reference sequence).

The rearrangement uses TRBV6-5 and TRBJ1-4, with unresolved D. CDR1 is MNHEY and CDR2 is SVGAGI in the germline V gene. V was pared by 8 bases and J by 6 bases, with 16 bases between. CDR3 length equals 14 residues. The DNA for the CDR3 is TGTGCCAGCGGACTGTGGGGTTACGATGAAAAACTGTTTTTT. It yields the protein CASGLWGYDEKLFF.

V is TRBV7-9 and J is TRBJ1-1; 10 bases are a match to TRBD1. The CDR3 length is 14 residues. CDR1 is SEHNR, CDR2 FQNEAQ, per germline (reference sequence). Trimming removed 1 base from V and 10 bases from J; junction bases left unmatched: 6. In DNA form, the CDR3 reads TGTGCCAGCAGCTTAGGGCGGGACAGGGGAAGAGCTTTCTTT. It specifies CASSLGRDRGRAFF.

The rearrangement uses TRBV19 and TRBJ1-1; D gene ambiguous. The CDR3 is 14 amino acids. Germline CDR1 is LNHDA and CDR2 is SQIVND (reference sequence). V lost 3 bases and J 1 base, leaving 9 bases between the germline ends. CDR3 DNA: TGTGCCAGTAGTATGACCGGGGAGAACACTGAAGCTTTCTTT. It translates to CASSMTGENTEAFF.

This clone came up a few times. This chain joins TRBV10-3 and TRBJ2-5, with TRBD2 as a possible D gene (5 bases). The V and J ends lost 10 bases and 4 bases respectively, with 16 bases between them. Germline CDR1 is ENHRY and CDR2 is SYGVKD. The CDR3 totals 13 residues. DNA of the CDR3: TGTGCCAGTCTAGAGGGCCTAGGAGAGACCCAGTACTTC. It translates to CASLEGLGETQYF.

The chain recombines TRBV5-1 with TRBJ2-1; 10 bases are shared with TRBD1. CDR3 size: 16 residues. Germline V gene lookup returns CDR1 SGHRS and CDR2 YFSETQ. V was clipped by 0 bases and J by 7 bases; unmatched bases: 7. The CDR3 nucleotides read TGCGCCAGCAGCTTGGGACCGGGACAGGGGAGTAATGAGCAGTTCTTC. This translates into CASSLGPGQGSNEQFF.

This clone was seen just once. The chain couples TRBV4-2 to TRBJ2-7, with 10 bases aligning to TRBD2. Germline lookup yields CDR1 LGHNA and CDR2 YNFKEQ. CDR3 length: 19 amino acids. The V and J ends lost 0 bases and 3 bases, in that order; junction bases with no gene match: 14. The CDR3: CASSQEDSLGLAEYYEQYF. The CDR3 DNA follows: TGTGCCAGCAGCCAAGAGGACTCTCTAGGACTAGCGGAATACTACGAGCAGTACTTC.